This T cell receptor beta chain was captured in a study of blood T cell repertoires in COVID-19. About the research overall: PBMCs, B-cell-depleted T cells, or T cells were the source of the cDNA or gDNA that made up the material.

Trimming removed 2 bases from V and 5 bases from J, with 11 bases in between. Germline CDR1 is SGHDT and CDR2 is YYEEEE. CDR3 size: 14 residues. Per the authors' pipeline: For nucleated cells, counts were estimated from reference gene primer amplification. The repertoire was sequenced with immunoSEQ multiplex PCR; TCRdb's copy has only in-frame clones and lacks some. The V and J calls and clone size come from that table; D and trimming were worked out from the DNA. The sample lists roughly 190,000 clones, more than 70% occurring once. The rearrangement joins TRBV5-6 to TRBJ1-3; no clear D gene. Sequencing used peripheral blood. The source of this sequence is an older woman with acute or convalescent COVID-19. CDR3 loop: CASSLRRGRNTIYF. In nucleotides, the CDR3 is TGTGCCAGCAGCTTACGTAGAGGTCGAAACACCATATATTTT.